Each of the 20 T cell receptor beta chains below was sequenced from the same sample in a study of blood T cells in healthy people across ages. The second PCR ran roughly 6 to 12 cycles with a sample-barcoded 5' primer and J-beta primers. TCRdb reprocessed the 5' RACE reads with MiXCR, giving one entry per CDR3 protein. The sample records hundreds of thousands of distinct CDR3 sequences, more than 40% being singletons. The sequencing input was blood. All receptors come from a woman in her sixties in good health.

This rearrangement joins TRBV28 to TRBJ2-1; 7 bases are a match to TRBD2. Germline V gene lookup returns CDR1 MDHEN and CDR2 SYDVKM. Unmatched junction bases numbered 16, after V lost 5 bases and J lost 3 bases. CDR3 length: 18 residues. For the CDR3, the DNA is TGTGCCAGCAGTGCCGCGGGACTGGGGACTACAAACTACAATGAGCAGTTCTTC. Translation gives CASSAAGLGTTNYNEQFF.

The chain joins TRBV2 to TRBJ2-3; TRBD2 is a possible D gene (5 bases). Trimming took off 8 bases at V and 0 bases at J, with 21 bases between the two ends. The CDR3 is made up of 17 amino acids. The germline V gene has CDR1 SNHLY and CDR2 FYNNEI. CDR3 sequence reads: CASGTKPEGPSTDTQYF. DNA for the CDR3: TGTGCCAGCGGAACCAAACCCGAGGGCCCTAGCACAGATACGCAGTATTTT.

This clonotype has at least ten counts. This sequence joins TRBV3-1 and TRBJ2-7; 8 nucleotides line up with TRBD2. Trimming removed 1 base from V and 3 bases from J; junction bases left unmatched: 5. Per the germline V gene, CDR1 is LGHDT and CDR2 is YNNKEL (reference sequence). This CDR3 contains 15 residues. DNA of the CDR3: TGTGCCAGCAGCCAAGGATTCGGGGGGGTCTACGAGCAGTACTTC. This gives the protein CASSQGFGGVYEQYF.

This clonotype was counted a single time. The gene calls are TRBV7-9 and TRBJ1-2; a possible D gene is TRBD1 (5 bases). Germline V gene lookup returns CDR1 SEHNR and CDR2 FQNEAQ (reference sequence). The CDR3 has 14 residues. V lost 5 bases to trimming and J lost 1 base, with 11 bases between them. This CDR3 is CASSPGHLNYGYTF. The CDR3 bases are TGTGCCAGCAGCCCCGGACACCTTAACTATGGCTACACCTTC.

This clonotype has only one observation. The chain recombines TRBV28 with TRBJ2-7, with 8 bases lining up with TRBD1. CDR1 is MDHEN and CDR2 is SYDVKM in the germline V gene. The trim removed 4 bases at V and 0 bases at J, leaving 5 bases unmatched. This CDR3 is built from 15 residues. The DNA of the CDR3 is TGTGCCAGCAGTTCACCGGACAGGGTCTCCTACGAGCAGTACTTC. Residues: CASSSPDRVSYEQYF. Filled out from reference TRBV28 and TRBJ2-7, the complete variable domain reads DVKVTQSSRYLVKRTGEKVFLECVQDMDHENMFWYRQDPGLGLRLIYFSYDVKMKEKGDIPEGYSVSREKKERFSLILESASTNQTSMYLCASSSPDRVSYEQYFGPGTRLTVT.

This clonotype was counted only a few times. V gene TRBV28 combines with J gene TRBJ2-1, with D unclear. Germline CDR1 MDHEN, CDR2 SYDVKM. The CDR3 runs to 12 residues. With 9 bases removed from V and 4 bases from J, the gap between germline ends came to 10 bases. The chain's CDR3 is CASMGLYNEQFF. In nucleotides, the CDR3 is TGTGCCAGTATGGGCCTTTACAATGAGCAGTTCTTC.

This clonotype showed up just once. CDR3 amino acids: CSARPSGIKFTDTQFF. DNA of the CDR3: TGCAGTGCTAGACCTAGCGGGATTAAATTCACAGATACGCAGTTCTTC. The genes are TRBV20-1 and TRBJ2-1; 9 bases agree with TRBD2. The CDR3 covers 16 residues. Germline CDR1 is DFQATT and CDR2 is SNEGSKA (reference sequence). Trimming took 2 bases from V and 12 from J; bases not matched to a gene: 17.

This clonotype has only a few counts. An end of the junction differs from the germline gene, which may be a read error. V and J are TRBV3-1 and TRBJ2-7; TRBD1 agrees at 10 bases. The CDR3 runs 14 residues. CDR1 and CDR2 from the germline V gene are LGHDT and YNNKEL (reference sequence). The CDR3 loop is CASSKDRGPYEQYF. The CDR3 DNA reads as TGTGCCAGCAGCAAAGACAGGGGGCCCTACGAGCAGTACTTC.

This clonotype was picked up one time. CDR3 region: CASSFPRPPYGYTF. The CDR3 DNA follows: TGTGCCAGCAGTTTCCCTAGACCACCCTATGGCTACACCTTC. V and J are TRBV28 and TRBJ1-2; D remains ambiguous. The germline gives CDR1 MDHEN, CDR2 SYDVKM. The germline V and J ends were trimmed by 3 bases and 4 bases, with 12 bases remaining between them. The CDR3 has 14 amino acids.

The J gene is TRBJ1-2, the V gene TRBV29-1, with TRBD1 as a possible D gene (6 bases). CDR3 length: 15 residues. Germline loops: CDR1 SQVTM, CDR2 ANQGSEA. The ends were cut back, 1 base at V and 5 bases at J, with 17 bases in the middle. The CDR3 sequence: CSVEVPPTGTYGYTF. The DNA for the CDR3 is TGCAGCGTTGAAGTCCCTCCGACAGGAACTTATGGCTACACCTTC. Full variable domain (outside the CDR3, taken from reference TRBV29-1 and TRBJ1-2): SAVISQKPSRDICQRGTSLTIQCQVDSQVTMMFWYRQQPGQSLTLIATANQGSEATYESGFVIDKFPISRPNLTFSTLTVSNMSPEDSSIYLCSVEVPPTGTYGYTFGSGTRLTVV.

This chain uses TRBV7-3 with TRBJ2-1; 10 nucleotides match TRBD2. Germline CDR1 and CDR2: SGHTA and FQGTGA. This CDR3 region has 16 residues. J gave up 7 bases and V 0 bases, and 6 bases lay outside the gene matches. The CDR3 region has the DNA TGTGCCAGCAGCTTAACGCTCCCTAGCGGGAGTAATGAGCAGTTCTTC. It codes for CASSLTLPSGSNEQFF.

This clonotype was found many times. At one end, the junction sequence differs from germline, possibly due to a read error. This rearrangement joins TRBV5-1 to TRBJ2-7; D might be TRBD1 or TRBD2, each matching 6 bases. The CDR3 totals 15 residues. Germline CDR1 and CDR2: SGHRS and YFSETQ. The CDR3 sequence: CASSLGGTASYEQYF. The DNA of the CDR3 is TGTGCCAGCAGTTTAGGGGGGACGGCCTCCTACGAGCAGTACTTC.

V usage is TRBV5-1 and J usage is TRBJ2-5; D gene ambiguous. The closer fit of TRBJ2-7 to the DNA end suggests the J call may be wrong. The CDR3 runs 13 residues. CDR1 SGHRS and CDR2 YFSETQ come from the germline V gene. The CDR3 spells CASTLLSETEQYF. CDR3 coding DNA: TGCGCCAGCACCCTTCTGTCCGAAACCGAGCAGTACTTC.

About this clonotype: The junction shows a germline mismatch at one end, possibly a read error. The rearrangement joins TRBV2 to TRBJ1-2, with D maybe TRBD1 (6 bases). CDR3 length: 13 residues. The germline V gene encodes CDR1 SNHLY and CDR2 FYNNEI. CDR3 nucleotide sequence: TGTGCCAGCACTCTCAGGGGAAACTATGGCAACACCTTC. Its translation is CASTLRGNYGNTF.

This clonotype was seen only a few times. This chain joins TRBV7-2 and TRBJ2-4; TRBD2 might be the D (6 bases). The V gene lost 5 bases and the J gene lost 1 base, with 12 bases spanning the gap. The CDR3 has 15 amino acids. The germline CDR1 and CDR2 sequences are SGHTA and FQGNSA. The CDR3 region has the DNA TGTGCCAGCAGCCCCGGGGGAGTTGCCAAAAACATTCAGTACTTC. This codes for CASSPGGVAKNIQYF.

The chain joins TRBV12-3 or TRBV12-4 to TRBJ2-7; TRBD1 is a possible D gene (6 bases). The CDR3 runs to 13 residues. Trimming removed 1 base at V and 6 bases at J, with 10 bases between. The CDR3: CASSLDRVSEQYF. Here the CDR3 DNA reads TGTGCCAGCAGTTTAGACAGGGTTAGCGAGCAGTACTTC.

This clonotype was seen a few times. The V gene is TRBV10-3, the J gene TRBJ2-1, with D perhaps TRBD2 (6 bases). V lost 8 bases and J 10 bases, leaving 18 bases between the germline ends. The CDR3 is made up of 13 amino acids. Germline V gene lookup returns CDR1 ENHRY and CDR2 SYGVKD. CDR3 coding DNA: TGTGCCATCCGAGGGGAGGCCCTCAGGGAGCAGTTCTTC. Encoded protein: CAIRGEALREQFF.

The gene calls are TRBV28 and TRBJ1-2; 7 bases are a match to TRBD1. V shed 6 bases, J shed 5 bases, and the junction held 6 bases outside the gene matches. Germline lookup yields CDR1 MDHEN and CDR2 SYDVKM. CDR3 length: 13 amino acids. CDR3 DNA: TGTGCCAGCAGGACAGGGACTGAGTATGGCTACACCTTC. Amino acid sequence: CASRTGTEYGYTF.

This clonotype was seen only a few times. The chain links TRBV5-1 to TRBJ2-5, with D possibly TRBD1 on 5 matching bases. The germline CDR1 and CDR2 sequences are SGHRS and YFSETQ. V shed 0 bases and J shed 2 bases, with 8 bases lying between them. The CDR3 has 14 amino acids. The CDR3 reads CASSLVTAQETQYF. For the CDR3, the DNA is TGCGCCAGCAGCTTGGTGACAGCGCAAGAGACCCAGTACTTC. The full variable domain, rest sourced from reference TRBV5-1 and TRBJ2-5, is KAGVTQTPRYLIKTRGQQVTLSCSPISGHRSVSWYQQTPGQGLQFLFEYFSETQRNKGNFPGRFSGRQFSNSRSEMNVSTLELGDSALYLCASSLVTAQETQYFGPGTRLLVL.

This chain uses TRBV7-2 with TRBJ2-1; 10 nucleotides align to TRBD2. With V trimmed by 1 base and J by 8 bases, 8 bases remained unmatched. CDR1 and CDR2 (germline): SGHTA, FQGNSA. The CDR3 totals 16 residues. CDR3: CASSLGRLAGADEQFF. In DNA form, the CDR3 reads TGTGCCAGCAGCTTAGGGCGGCTAGCGGGAGCCGATGAGCAGTTCTTC.